These 10 T cell receptor beta chains were sequenced from one sample in a study of blood T cell repertoires in COVID-19. Profiling relied on immunoSEQ multiplex PCR, and the TCRdb table lists in-frame clones only, not all of them. The repertoire holds tens of thousands of clones, over 90% seen once, with about 0.9% in the top ten. Sequenced input: peripheral blood. The receptors shown here come from a male donor with active COVID-19.

The chain employs TRBV11-2 and TRBJ2-7; 9 positions agree with TRBD1. The CDR3 is 13 residues long. The V gene end was trimmed by 5 bases and the J gene end by 2 bases; junction bases not matched to a gene: 1. Germline CDR1 is SGHAT and CDR2 is FQNNGV. CDR3 in DNA: TGTGCCAGCAGCCGGACAGGGGCCTACGAGCAGTACTTC. Encoded protein: CASSRTGAYEQYF.

This clone appeared a single time. The chain combines TRBV15 with TRBJ1-1, with D tentatively TRBD1 (5 bases). Germline CDR1 LNHNV, CDR2 YYDKDF (reference sequence). CDR3 length: 13 residues. Trimming removed 2 bases from V and 8 bases from J, with 12 bases in between. CDR3 bases: TGTGCCACCAGCAGAACTAAGGGGAGGGAAGCTTTCTTT. It codes for CATSRTKGREAFF. Based on the CDR3 plus reference TRBV15 and TRBJ1-1, the full variable domain is DAMVIQNPRYQVTQFGKPVTLSCSQTLNHNVMYWYQQKSSQAPKLLFHYYDKDFNNEADTPDNFQSRRPNTSFCFLDIRSPGLGDTAMYLCATSRTKGREAFFGQGTRLTVV.

The chain combines TRBV18 with TRBJ1-2, with D unclear. Trimming left V 0 bases short and J 4 bases short, with 9 bases between. This CDR3 has 14 amino acids. The V gene's germline CDR1 is KGHSH and CDR2 LQKENI. The CDR3 region has the DNA TGTGCCAGCTCACCACCATCAGGAGGCTATGGCTACACCTTC. It encodes CASSPPSGGYGYTF.

This clone was recorded only once. V usage is TRBV9 and J usage is TRBJ1-2; D might be TRBD1 (5 bases). V was cut by 4 bases and J by 7 bases, with 17 bases left in between. Germline CDR1 reads SGDLS; CDR2 reads YYNGEE. The CDR3 has 14 amino acids. As DNA, the CDR3 is TGTGCCAGCAGCCGATTGGGGGGGTCTTTTGGCTACACCTTC. Amino acids: CASSRLGGSFGYTF.

This clone appeared a few times. The chain uses TRBV2 and TRBJ1-2, with D unclear. Germline V gene lookup returns CDR1 SNHLY and CDR2 FYNNEI. Trimming took 2 bases from V and 5 from J, leaving 6 bases between them. The CDR3 extends over 12 amino acids. CDR3 DNA: TGTGCCAGCAGTGAACGGGGTTATGGCTACACCTTC. It yields the protein CASSERGYGYTF.

The chain is built from TRBV3-1 (or the pseudogene TRBV3-2) and TRBJ1-1; the D is unclear. The germline gives CDR1 LGHDT, CDR2 YNNKEL (reference sequence). Trimming stripped 3 bases from V and 7 bases from J, with 12 bases between. The CDR3 sequence is 13 residues long. CDR3 nucleotide sequence: TGTGCCAGCAGCCAGCTGGAGGACCTTGAAGCTTTCTTT. Protein: CASSQLEDLEAFF.

This rearrangement joins TRBV7-9 to TRBJ2-6, with TRBD1 matching 8 bases. In germline, CDR1 is SEHNR, CDR2 FQNEAQ (reference sequence). The CDR3 has 17 residues. Germline trimming cut 5 bases from V and 0 bases from J; bases unmatched to any gene: 6. CDR3 region: CASSRDRISSGANVLTF. The CDR3 coding sequence is TGTGCCAGCAGCCGGGACAGGATCTCCTCTGGGGCCAACGTCCTGACTTTC.

The chain employs TRBV7-9 and TRBJ2-7; 11 nucleotides line up with TRBD1. This CDR3 has 16 amino acids. The germline gives CDR1 SEHNR, CDR2 FQNEAQ (reference sequence). V shed 3 bases, J shed 4 bases, and the junction held 8 bases outside the gene matches. The DNA for the CDR3 is TGTGCCAGCAGCTTTTCCGGCGGGACAGGGGGTTACGAGCAGTACTTC. Translation gives CASSFSGGTGGYEQYF. The full variable domain, completed using reference TRBV7-9 and TRBJ2-7, is DTGVSQNPRHKITKRGQNVTFRCDPISEHNRLYWYRQTLGQGPEFLTYFQNEAQLEKSRLLSDRFSAERPKGSFSTLEIQRTEQGDSAMYLCASSFSGGTGGYEQYFGPGTRLTVT.

The gene calls are TRBV5-6 and TRBJ1-3; 7 bases agree with TRBD1. Germline CDR1 and CDR2: SGHDT and YYEEEE. With V trimmed by 4 bases and J by 5 bases, 9 bases remained unmatched. The CDR3 length is 15 residues. Here the CDR3 DNA reads TGTGCCAGCAGCCTACATGACAGGGTGAGAAACACCATATATTTT. Translated, it gives CASSLHDRVRNTIYF.

The rearrangement joins TRBV6-5 to TRBJ2-7, with TRBD1 matching over 9 bases. The CDR3 has 14 residues. Trimming at V came to 9 bases and at J to 0 bases, leaving 6 bases not matched to a gene. From germline, CDR1 is MNHEY and CDR2 SVGAGI. As DNA, the CDR3 is TGTGCCAGTAGGACAGGGGACGACTCCTACGAGCAGTACTTC. The encoded protein is CASRTGDDSYEQYF.